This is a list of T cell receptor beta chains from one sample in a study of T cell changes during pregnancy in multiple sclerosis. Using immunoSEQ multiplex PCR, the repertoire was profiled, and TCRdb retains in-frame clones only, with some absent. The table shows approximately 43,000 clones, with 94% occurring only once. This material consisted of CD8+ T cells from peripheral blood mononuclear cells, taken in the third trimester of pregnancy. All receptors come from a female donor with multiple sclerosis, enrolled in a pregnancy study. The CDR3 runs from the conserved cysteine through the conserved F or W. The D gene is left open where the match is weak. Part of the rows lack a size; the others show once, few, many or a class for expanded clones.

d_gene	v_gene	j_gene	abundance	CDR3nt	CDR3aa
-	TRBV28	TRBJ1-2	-	TGTGCCAGCAGTTTCGGCGGCAACATGGCTACCTACTATGGCTACACCTTC	CASSFGGNMATYYGYTF
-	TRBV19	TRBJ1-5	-	TGTGCCGGATCAGAGGATTTCTATAGCAATCAGCCCCAGCATTTT	CAGSEDFYSNQPQHF
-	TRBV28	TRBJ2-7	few	TGTGCCAGCAGTTTGGGGCAGGGGATGGGGGAGCAGTACTTC	CASSLGQGMGEQYF
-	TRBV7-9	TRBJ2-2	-	TGTGCCAGCAGCCGGTTACGGGAGCTGTTTTTT	CASSRLRELFF
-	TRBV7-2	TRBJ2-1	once	TGTGCCAGCAGCTACCTGGCCACCTACAATGAGCAGTTCTTC	CASSYLATYNEQFF
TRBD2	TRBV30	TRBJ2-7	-	TGTGCCTGGAACCCGGGACTAGCGGGGAGCTCCTACGAGCAGTACTTC	CAWNPGLAGSSYEQYF
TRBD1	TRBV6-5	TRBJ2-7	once	TGTGCCAGCAGTGAGGGACAGGGAGTTTACGAGCAGTACTTC	CASSEGQGVYEQYF
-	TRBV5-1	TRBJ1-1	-	TGCGCCAGCAGCTTGGGGCAGGGGCACACTGAAGCTTTCTTT	CASSLGQGHTEAFF
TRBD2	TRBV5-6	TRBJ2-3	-	TGTGCCAGCAGCGCAGCGGGGACAGATACGCAGTATTTT	CASSAAGTDTQYF
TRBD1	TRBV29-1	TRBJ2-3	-	TGCAGCGTACCTTCCAACAGGGGGCTGGGCACAGATACGCAGTATTTT	CSVPSNRGLGTDTQYF
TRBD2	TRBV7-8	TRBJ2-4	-	TGTGCCAGCAGCCCTGGGGGGGTAGTTCAACTAGCCAAAAACATTCAGTACTTC	CASSPGGVVQLAKNIQYF
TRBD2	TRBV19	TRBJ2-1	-	TGTGCCACCGGGCCGGGACTAGACTCCTACAATGAGCAGTTCTTC	CATGPGLDSYNEQFF
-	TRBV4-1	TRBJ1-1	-	TGCGCCAGCGTGGAGGGATGGGGGGAAAGTGAAGCTTTCTTT	CASVEGWGESEAFF
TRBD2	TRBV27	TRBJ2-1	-	TGTGCCAGCGCTAGCGGGAGGGCAAATCGGAGAATAAATGAGCAGTTCTTC	CASASGRANRRINEQFF
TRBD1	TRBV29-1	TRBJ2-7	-	TGCAGCGTTGATGGAGTGTCGGACAGGGCCTCCTACGAGCAGTACTTC	CSVDGVSDRASYEQYF